The rows below give T cell receptor beta chains drawn from one sample of a study of early T cells in non-severe SARS-CoV-2 infection. Using its own MiXCR run on the 5' RACE reads, TCRdb lists one record per CDR3 protein. The sample records around 83,000 distinct CDR3 sequences, roughly 12% being singletons. The input for sequencing was whole blood, taken at baseline. The receptors originated from an adult who was a healthcare worker with PCR-confirmed SARS-CoV-2 infection or an uninfected control (not recorded which). The CDR3 runs from the conserved cysteine through the conserved F or W.

v_gene	j_gene	CDR3aa
TRBV12-3/TRBV12-4	TRBJ1-2	CASTPGQGSYGYTF
TRBV4-2	TRBJ2-7	CASSQDSVNLGGSYEQYF
TRBV11-2	TRBJ2-7	CASTDRSSYEQYF
TRBV24-1	TRBJ2-3	CATSDSGLTLTDTQYF
TRBV6-1	TRBJ2-5	CASSENSRGRETQYF
TRBV6-6	TRBJ2-1	CASRPIAGPFPNEQFF
TRBV27	TRBJ1-2	CASSLTGGNYGYTF
TRBV30	TRBJ2-2	CAWSVQTYTGELFF
TRBV6-2/TRBV6-3	TRBJ2-5	CASSYSSGGGETQYF
TRBV11-3	TRBJ2-5	CASSLGRGEKTQYF
TRBV11-3	TRBJ2-7	CASSSSGQSSYEQYF
TRBV6-2/TRBV6-3	TRBJ2-1	CASSYSPAYDNEQFF
TRBV7-9	TRBJ2-1	CASSLGFASGTYNELFF
TRBV7-8	TRBJ2-1	CASSQKAMREQFF
TRBV12-3/TRBV12-4	TRBJ2-1	CASSGLGRGHEQFF
TRBV12-3/TRBV12-4	TRBJ2-1	CASSLGAGGYNEQFF
TRBV18	TRBJ1-1	CASSPPGPEAFF
TRBV19	TRBJ2-4	CASSILDRGDIQYF
TRBV6-2/TRBV6-3	TRBJ2-3	CATALTSLVRDTQYF
TRBV12-3/TRBV12-4	TRBJ2-5	CASTAGALWGETQYF
TRBV7-3	TRBJ2-7	CASSLARTAEQYF
TRBV2	TRBJ2-5	CASRERGGQETQYF
TRBV20-1	TRBJ2-7	CSAVPPQRYEQYF
TRBV28	TRBJ2-1	CASSLLTSGAEFF
TRBV10-3	TRBJ2-3	CAIRTTSEGDTQYF
TRBV18	TRBJ2-7	CASSPVPGAHSYEQYF
TRBV7-2	TRBJ2-2	CASSLFTLSNTGELFF
TRBV7-8	TRBJ2-7	CASSRTRDRDYEQYF
TRBV11-2	TRBJ1-1	CASSLSPGKGTEAFF
TRBV12-5	TRBJ1-1	CASGSDSKNTEAFF
TRBV7-3	TRBJ2-1	CASSLRGSYNEQFF
TRBV7-9	TRBJ2-6	CASSLGTGEVSGANVLTF
TRBV20-1	TRBJ2-5	CSARAHGTGRFGETQYF
TRBV20-1	TRBJ1-2	CSTSGGSYGYTF
TRBV19	TRBJ2-7	CASSIEGRDYEQYF
TRBV24-1	TRBJ2-3	CATSDPPMGRSTDTQYF
TRBV5-1	TRBJ2-3	CASSPSTDTQYF
TRBV30	TRBJ2-2	CAWSRLASIPGELFF
TRBV19	TRBJ2-6	CASSTNRDSGANVLTF
TRBV20-1	TRBJ2-1	CSAREVIPKSLEGNEQFF
TRBV29-1	TRBJ1-4	CSVEEGAANEKLFF
TRBV29-1	TRBJ2-1	CSLRTGGGNEQFF
TRBV14	TRBJ2-1	CASSPRRGEQFF
TRBV5-1	TRBJ1-4	CASRRQGAANEKLFF